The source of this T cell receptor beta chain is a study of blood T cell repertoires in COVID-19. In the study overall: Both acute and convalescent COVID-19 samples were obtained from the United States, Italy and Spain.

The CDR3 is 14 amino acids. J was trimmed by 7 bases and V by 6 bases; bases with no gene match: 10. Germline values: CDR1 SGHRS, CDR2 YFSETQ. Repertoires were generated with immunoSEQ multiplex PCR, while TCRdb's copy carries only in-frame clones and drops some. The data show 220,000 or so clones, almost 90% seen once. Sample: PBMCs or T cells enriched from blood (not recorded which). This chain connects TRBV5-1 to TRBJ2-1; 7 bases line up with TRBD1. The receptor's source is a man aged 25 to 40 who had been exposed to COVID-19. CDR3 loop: CASTPTGEWNEQFF. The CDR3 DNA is TGCGCCAGCACTCCCACAGGGGAGTGGAATGAGCAGTTCTTC.